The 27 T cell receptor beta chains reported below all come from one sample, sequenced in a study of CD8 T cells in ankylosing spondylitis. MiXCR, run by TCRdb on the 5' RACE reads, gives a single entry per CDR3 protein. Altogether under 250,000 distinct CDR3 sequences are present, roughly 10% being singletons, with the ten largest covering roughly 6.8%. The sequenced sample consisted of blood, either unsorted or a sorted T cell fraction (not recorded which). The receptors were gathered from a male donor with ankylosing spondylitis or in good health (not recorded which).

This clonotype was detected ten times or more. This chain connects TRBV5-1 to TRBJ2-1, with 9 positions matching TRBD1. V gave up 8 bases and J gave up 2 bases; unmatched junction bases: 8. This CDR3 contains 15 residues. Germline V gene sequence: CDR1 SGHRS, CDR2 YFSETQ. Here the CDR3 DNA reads TGCGCCAGTACAGTCGGGACAGGGCCCTACAATGAGCAGTTCTTC. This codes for CASTVGTGPYNEQFF.

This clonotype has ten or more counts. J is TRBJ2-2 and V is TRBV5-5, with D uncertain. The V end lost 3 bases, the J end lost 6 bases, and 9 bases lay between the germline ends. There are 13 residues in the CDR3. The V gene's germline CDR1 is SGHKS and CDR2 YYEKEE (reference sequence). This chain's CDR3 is CASSWDSPGELFF. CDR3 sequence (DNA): TGTGCCAGCAGCTGGGATAGTCCCGGGGAGCTGTTTTTT.

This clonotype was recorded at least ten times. CDR3 region: CASSLDIAYEQYF. CDR3 nucleotides: TGTGCCAGCAGCTTGGACATAGCCTACGAGCAGTACTTC. The V gene is TRBV5-6, the J gene TRBJ2-7; no definite D call. V lost 0 bases and J 2 bases, leaving 6 bases between the germline ends. Germline CDR1 is SGHDT and CDR2 is YYEEEE. CDR3 length: 13 amino acids.

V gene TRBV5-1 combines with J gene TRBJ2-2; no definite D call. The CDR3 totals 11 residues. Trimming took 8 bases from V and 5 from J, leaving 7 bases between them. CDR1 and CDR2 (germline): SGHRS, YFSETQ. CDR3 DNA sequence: TGCGCCAGTACGGAGACCGGGGAGCTGTTTTTT. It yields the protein CASTETGELFF.

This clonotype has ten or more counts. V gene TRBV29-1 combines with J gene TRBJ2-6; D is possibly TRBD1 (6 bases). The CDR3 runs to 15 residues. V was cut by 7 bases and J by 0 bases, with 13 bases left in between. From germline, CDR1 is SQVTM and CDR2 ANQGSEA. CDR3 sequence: CSAADRHSGANVLTF. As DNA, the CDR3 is TGCAGCGCCGCGGACAGACACTCTGGGGCCAACGTCCTGACTTTC.

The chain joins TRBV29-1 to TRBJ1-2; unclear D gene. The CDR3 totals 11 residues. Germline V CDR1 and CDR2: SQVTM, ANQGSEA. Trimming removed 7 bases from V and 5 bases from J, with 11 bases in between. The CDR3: CSADLAYGYTF. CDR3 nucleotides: TGCAGCGCAGACTTGGCGTATGGCTACACCTTC.

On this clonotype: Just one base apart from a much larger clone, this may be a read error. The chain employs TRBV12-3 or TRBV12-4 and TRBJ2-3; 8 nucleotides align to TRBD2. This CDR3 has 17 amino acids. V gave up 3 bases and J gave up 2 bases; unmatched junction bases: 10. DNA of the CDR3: TGTGCCAGCAGTTTGGTCGTAGCGGGACCCTTCACAGATACGCAGTATTTT. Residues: CASSLVVAGPFTDTQYF.

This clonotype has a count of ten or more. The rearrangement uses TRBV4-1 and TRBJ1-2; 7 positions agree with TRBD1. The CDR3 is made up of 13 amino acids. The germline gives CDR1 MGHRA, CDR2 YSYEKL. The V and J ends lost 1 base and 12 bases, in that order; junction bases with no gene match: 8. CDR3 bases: TGCGCCAGCAGCCAAGGGGTACAGGGGCCCCACACCTTC. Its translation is CASSQGVQGPHTF.

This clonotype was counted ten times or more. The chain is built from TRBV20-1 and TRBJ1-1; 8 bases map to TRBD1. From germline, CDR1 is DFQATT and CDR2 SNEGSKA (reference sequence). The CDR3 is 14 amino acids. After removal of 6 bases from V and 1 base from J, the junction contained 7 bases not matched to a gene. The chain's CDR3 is CSANLGTGNTEAFF. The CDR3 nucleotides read TGCAGTGCAAACCTGGGGACAGGGAACACTGAAGCTTTCTTT.

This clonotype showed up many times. CDR3 loop: CASSWGTYEQYF. The CDR3 DNA follows: TGTGCCAGCAGCTGGGGTACCTACGAGCAGTACTTC. The gene calls are TRBV5-6 and TRBJ2-7; unclear D gene. Trimming cost V 3 bases and J 2 bases, with 6 bases left between them. From germline, CDR1 is SGHDT and CDR2 YYEEEE. The CDR3 loop spans 12 amino acids.

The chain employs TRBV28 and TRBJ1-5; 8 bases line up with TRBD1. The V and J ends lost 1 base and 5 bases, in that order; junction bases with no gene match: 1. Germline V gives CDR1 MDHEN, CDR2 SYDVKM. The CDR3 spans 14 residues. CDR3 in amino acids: CASSLFRGHQPQHF. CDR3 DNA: TGTGCCAGCAGTTTATTCAGGGGGCATCAGCCCCAGCATTTT.

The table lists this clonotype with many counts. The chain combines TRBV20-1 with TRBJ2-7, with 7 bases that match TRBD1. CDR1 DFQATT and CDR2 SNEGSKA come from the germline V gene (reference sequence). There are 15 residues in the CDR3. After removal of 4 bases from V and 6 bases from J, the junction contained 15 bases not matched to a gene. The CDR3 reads CSATSAGTDIFEQYF. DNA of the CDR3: TGCAGTGCTACCTCAGCCGGGACAGACATTTTCGAGCAGTACTTC.

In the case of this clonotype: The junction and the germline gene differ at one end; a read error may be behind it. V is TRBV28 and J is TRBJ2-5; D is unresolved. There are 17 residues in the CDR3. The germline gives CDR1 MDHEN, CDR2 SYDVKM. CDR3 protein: CTSSSFLQKGKEETQYF. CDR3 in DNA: TGTACCAGCAGTTCTTTCCTCCAGAAGGGAAAAGAGGAGACCCAGTACTTC.

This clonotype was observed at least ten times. The DNA of the CDR3 is TGTGCCAGCAGCCGACCCCACCGGGCGGCTGGAGTGATTGAGCAGTTCTTC. This gives the protein CASSRPHRAAGVIEQFF. V usage is TRBV7-6 and J usage is TRBJ2-1; D unclear. Trimming cost V 5 bases and J 9 bases, with 26 bases left between them. The CDR3 covers 17 residues. CDR1 is SGHVS and CDR2 is FNYEAQ in the germline V gene.

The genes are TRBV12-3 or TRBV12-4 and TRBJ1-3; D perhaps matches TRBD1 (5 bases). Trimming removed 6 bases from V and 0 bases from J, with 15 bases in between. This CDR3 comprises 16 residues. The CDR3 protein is CASSPGVGLSGNTIYF. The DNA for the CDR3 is TGTGCCAGCAGCCCGGGGGTAGGCCTCTCTGGAAACACCATATATTTT.

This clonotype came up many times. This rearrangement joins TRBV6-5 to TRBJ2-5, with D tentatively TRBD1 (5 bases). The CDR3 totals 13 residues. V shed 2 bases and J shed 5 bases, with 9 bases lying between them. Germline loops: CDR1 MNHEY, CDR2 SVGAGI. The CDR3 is CASSYGRAETQYF. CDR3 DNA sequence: TGTGCCAGCAGTTACGGCAGGGCGGAGACCCAGTACTTC.

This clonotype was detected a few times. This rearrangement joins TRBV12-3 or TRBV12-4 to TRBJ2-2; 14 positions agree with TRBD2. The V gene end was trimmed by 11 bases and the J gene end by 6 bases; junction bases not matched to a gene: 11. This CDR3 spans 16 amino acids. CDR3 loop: CALPRLAGGFPGELFF. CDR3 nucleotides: TGTGCCCTTCCCCGACTAGCGGGGGGGTTCCCCGGGGAGCTGTTTTTT.

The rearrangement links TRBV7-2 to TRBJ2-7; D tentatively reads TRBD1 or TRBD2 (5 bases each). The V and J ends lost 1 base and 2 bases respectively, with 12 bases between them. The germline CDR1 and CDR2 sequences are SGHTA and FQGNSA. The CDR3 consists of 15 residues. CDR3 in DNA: TGTGCCAGCAGCTTAGTGGGGACGATAGCCTACGAGCAGTACTTC. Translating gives CASSLVGTIAYEQYF.

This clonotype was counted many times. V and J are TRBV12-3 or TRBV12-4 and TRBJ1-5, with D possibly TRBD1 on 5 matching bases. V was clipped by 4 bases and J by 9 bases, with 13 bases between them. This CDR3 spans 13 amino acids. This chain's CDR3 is CASSSPGGGPQHF. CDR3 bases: TGTGCCAGCAGTTCCCCTGGGGGGGGGCCCCAGCATTTT.

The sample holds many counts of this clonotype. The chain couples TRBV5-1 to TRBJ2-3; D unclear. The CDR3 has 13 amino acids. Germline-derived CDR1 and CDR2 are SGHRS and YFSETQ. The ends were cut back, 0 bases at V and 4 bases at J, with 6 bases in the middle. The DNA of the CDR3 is TGCGCCAGCAGCTTGGGCCGGTCAGATACGCAGTATTTT. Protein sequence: CASSLGRSDTQYF.

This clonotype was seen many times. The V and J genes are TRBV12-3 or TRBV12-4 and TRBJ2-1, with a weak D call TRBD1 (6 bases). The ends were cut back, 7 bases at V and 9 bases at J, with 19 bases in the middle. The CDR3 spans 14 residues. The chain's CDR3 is CASTQRGGFGEQFF. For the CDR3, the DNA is TGTGCCAGCACCCAAAGAGGGGGTTTCGGTGAGCAGTTCTTC.

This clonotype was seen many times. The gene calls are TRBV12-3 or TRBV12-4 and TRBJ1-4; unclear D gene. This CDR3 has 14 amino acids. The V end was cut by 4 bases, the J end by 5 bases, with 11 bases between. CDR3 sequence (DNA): TGTGCCAGCAGTTCCTCCGGGGAGAATGAAAAACTGTTTTTT. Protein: CASSSSGENEKLFF.

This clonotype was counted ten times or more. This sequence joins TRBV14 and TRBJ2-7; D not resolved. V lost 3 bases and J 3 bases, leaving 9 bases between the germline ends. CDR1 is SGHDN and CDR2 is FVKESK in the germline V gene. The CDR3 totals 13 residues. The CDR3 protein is CASSQGIDYEQYF. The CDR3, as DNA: TGTGCCAGCAGCCAGGGGATCGACTACGAGCAGTACTTC.

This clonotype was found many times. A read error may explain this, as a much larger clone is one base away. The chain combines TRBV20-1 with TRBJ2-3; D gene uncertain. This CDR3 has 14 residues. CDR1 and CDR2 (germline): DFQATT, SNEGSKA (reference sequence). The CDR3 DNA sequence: TGCAGTGCTAGAATGGCCCCCGGCACAGATGCGCAGTATTTT. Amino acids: CSARMAPGTDAQYF.

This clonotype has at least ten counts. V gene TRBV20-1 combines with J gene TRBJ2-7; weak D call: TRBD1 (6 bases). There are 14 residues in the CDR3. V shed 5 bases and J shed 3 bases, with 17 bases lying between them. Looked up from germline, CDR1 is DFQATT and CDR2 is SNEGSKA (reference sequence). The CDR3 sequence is CSAAPGTPNYEQYF. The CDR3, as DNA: TGCAGTGCTGCCCCCGGGACACCAAACTACGAGCAGTACTTC.

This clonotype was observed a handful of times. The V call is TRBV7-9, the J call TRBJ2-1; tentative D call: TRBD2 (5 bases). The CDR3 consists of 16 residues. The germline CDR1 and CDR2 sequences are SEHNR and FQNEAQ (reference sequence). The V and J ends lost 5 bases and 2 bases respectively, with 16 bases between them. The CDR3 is CASSTRVRVTYNEQFF. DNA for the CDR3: TGTGCCAGCAGCACAAGGGTGCGGGTTACCTACAATGAGCAGTTCTTC.

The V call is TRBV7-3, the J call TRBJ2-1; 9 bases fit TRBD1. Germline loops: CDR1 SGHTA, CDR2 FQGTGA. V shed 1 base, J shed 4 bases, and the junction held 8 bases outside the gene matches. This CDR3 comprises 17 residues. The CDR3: CASSLMGGGQGYNEQFF. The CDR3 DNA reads TGTGCCAGCAGCTTAATGGGGGGGGGACAGGGATACAATGAGCAGTTCTTC.